The rows below give T cell receptor beta chains drawn from one sample of a study of metastatic and nonmetastatic thyroid tumors. Through MiXCR, TCRdb re-clonotyped the PCR reads. Among about 16,000 clones, 25% to 30% were seen once, and the ten largest hold approximately 15%. Sequencing input: adjacent normal tissue. The receptors derive from a female donor with papillary thyroid cancer or a benign thyroid nodule (not recorded which). Some clones in this sample may be carry-over from other donors' samples. Both conserved end residues are part of each CDR3. D genes are given only for firm matches. Expanded clones are given a class, and other clones once, few, many or no size at all.

clone_size d_call j_call v_call cdr3_nt cdr3_aa
few . TRBJ1-2 TRBV24-1 TGTGCCACCAGTGATGGGGGAGGGCCAGAGACCTTC CATSDGGGPETF
few TRBD1 TRBJ1-5 TRBV2 TGTGCCAGCAGTGATAGGACAGGGCACAATCAGCCCCAGCATTTT CASSDRTGHNQPQHF
many TRBD2 TRBJ2-7 TRBV6-6 TGTGCCAGCAGTTACGGGGGGGAATTCTACGAGCAGTACTTC CASSYGGEFYEQYF
few TRBD1 TRBJ1-3 TRBV7-9 TGTGCCAGCCACGTAGGGACAGGGGTTGGAAACACCATATATTTT CASHVGTGVGNTIYF
. . TRBJ2-7 TRBV4-1 TGCGCCAGCAGCCCGCGCCCAGCGACAGTGTACCACGAGCAGTACTTC CASSPRPATVYHEQYF
. . TRBJ2-3 TRBV7-8 TGTGCCAGCAGCAGAACAGGAGGGACCAAATCCTATTTT CASSRTGGTKSYF
few TRBD1 TRBJ1-2 TRBV27 TGTGCCAGCAGCTCCAAGACAGGGTATGGCTACACCTTC CASSSKTGYGYTF
many . TRBJ2-7 TRBV6-1 TGTGCCAGCAGTGTTAGGGGAAACAACCCCGGGGAGCAGTACTTC CASSVRGNNPGEQYF
few . TRBJ1-2 TRBV29-1 TGCAGCGTTTACGGTGTGGAGGCTGCCACTAACTATGGCCACACCTTC CSVYGVEAATNYGHTF
. . TRBJ1-1 TRBV5-1 TGCGCCAGCAGCTTGAGCGGGGCCCGTATGAACACTGAAGCTTTCTTT CASSLSGARMNTEAFF
. . TRBJ2-7 TRBV13 TGTGCCAGCAGCTTAGGTCAGGGGTTAACCGAGCAGTACTTC CASSLGQGLTEQYF
. TRBD1 TRBJ2-3 TRBV18 TGTGCCAGCTCACCACTGGAAAGGGACAGAGGCACAGATACGCAGTATTTT CASSPLERDRGTDTQYF
. TRBD1 TRBJ1-6 TRBV5-1 TGCGCCAGCAGCTTGTGGGGACAGGGGAATTCACCCCTCCACTTT CASSLWGQGNSPLHF
. TRBD2 TRBJ2-1 TRBV19 TGTGCCAGTAGTGATCTAGCGGGATCCCACAATGAGCAGTTCTTC CASSDLAGSHNEQFF
few . TRBJ2-1 TRBV15 TGTGCCACCAGCAGTGTCCTAGGAGTCGGTGAGCAGTTCTTC CATSSVLGVGEQFF
. . TRBJ2-2 TRBV7-3 TGTGCCAGCAGCTTAGACGCCGGGGAGCTGTTTTTT CASSLDAGELFF
. . TRBJ2-1 TRBV2 TGTGCCAGCATTTACGGGGGAAGCTACAATGAGCAGTTCTTC CASIYGGSYNEQFF
. TRBD1 TRBJ2-2 TRBV7-2 TGTGCCAGCAGCTCGGGACAGACCTCAGGGGAGCTGTTTTTT CASSSGQTSGELFF
few . TRBJ1-1 TRBV27 TGTGCCAGCAGTTTATCCACAATCGCTGAAGCTTTCTTT CASSLSTIAEAFF
few . TRBJ1-1 TRBV27 TGTGCCAGCAGTTCGAGACAGGACGGAAAGGCTGAAGCTTTCTTT CASSSRQDGKAEAFF
few . TRBJ1-1 TRBV7-9 TGTGCCAGCAGCTTGTTATCAGGGAAGGACACTGAAGCTTTCTTT CASSLLSGKDTEAFF
. . TRBJ2-2 TRBV24-1 TGTGCCACCGAAAAGAGGGGGTTCGGCACCGGGGAGCTGTTTTTT CATEKRGFGTGELFF
few . TRBJ1-2 TRBV6-5 TGTGCCAGCAGTTCTAGGGTTTATGGCTACACCTTC CASSSRVYGYTF
few . TRBJ2-7 TRBV6-5 TGTGCCAGCAGTTACGGGTGGGAATTCTACGAGCAGTACTTC CASSYGWEFYEQYF
. TRBD1 TRBJ1-1 TRBV20-1 TGCAGTGCGGGACAGGGAGGAGCTGAAGCTTTCTTT CSAGQGGAEAFF
many . TRBJ1-3 TRBV9 TGTGCCAGCAGCGTAGGAGGGGCGAACTCTGGAAACACCATATATTTT CASSVGGANSGNTIYF
few . TRBJ2-7 TRBV20-1 TGCAGTGCCAGTCAGGCTTACGAGCAGTACTTC CSASQAYEQYF
few . TRBJ1-6 TRBV6-2/TRBV6-3 TGTGCCGCAGCAGCAGGGCCAAGGGGTATAGGAGGGAATTCACCCCTCCACTTT CAAAAGPRGIGGNSPLHF
few . TRBJ1-2 TRBV27 TGTGCCAGCAGTTTATCGGGTGCGAATGGCTACACCTTC CASSLSGANGYTF